The rows below give T cell receptor beta chains drawn from one sample of a study of blood T cell repertoires in COVID-19. This table comes from immunoSEQ multiplex PCR, and its TCRdb copy is limited to in-frame clones, with some not included. The sample has roughly 53,000 clones, 85% to 90% seen once. The source material was peripheral blood. The receptor source for this set is a human donor in a cohort sampled during active COVID-19. Each CDR3 is given with its conserved first and last residue. A D gene is named only where the DNA matches it firmly. Clone size is not always given. Where it is, it says once, few, many or a class for expanded clones.

>TRBV7-8|.|.|TRBJ1-6
CASSLLGLVGSPLHF
TGTGCCAGCAGCTTACTGGGACTCGTAGGTTCACCCCTCCACTTT
>TRBV19|.|.|TRBJ2-4
CASSSPGGAKNIQYF
TGTGCCAGTAGTAGCCCTGGGGGGGCCAAAAACATTCAGTACTTC
>TRBV10-1|.|.|TRBJ2-1
CASSTGGQTYNEQFF
TGCGCCAGCAGTACCGGGGGTCAAACATACAATGAGCAGTTCTTC
>TRBV7-2|.|.|TRBJ2-1
CASSLSSGLQFF
TGTGCCAGCAGCTTATCTTCGGGACTGCAGTTCTTC
>TRBV7-3|TRBD1|.|TRBJ1-6
CASSLDRAYSPLHF
TGTGCCAGCAGCTTAGACAGGGCATATTCACCCCTCCACTTT
>TRBV24-1|.|.|TRBJ1-4
CATSEAGNEKLFF
TGTGCCACCAGTGAGGCGGGGAATGAAAAACTGTTTTTT
>TRBV5-1|TRBD1|.|TRBJ1-5
CASSPGTGHQPQHF
TGCGCCAGCAGCCCGGGGACAGGGCATCAGCCCCAGCATTTT
>TRBV29-1|.|.|TRBJ2-3
CSVGPTSTDTQYF
TGCAGCGTTGGGCCGACTAGCACAGATACGCAGTATTTT
>TRBV5-1|TRBD1|.|TRBJ2-3
CASSLAGQGTDTQYF
TGCGCCAGCAGCTTGGCGGGACAGGGTACAGATACGCAGTATTTT
>TRBV19|TRBD1|once|TRBJ1-2
CASSLKLIGTVFFYGYTF
TGTGCCAGTAGTCTTAAGCTGATTGGGACAGTATTTTTCTACGGCTACACCTTC
>TRBV5-4|.|.|TRBJ2-5
CASSWTASETQYF
TGTGCCAGCAGCTGGACAGCCAGCGAGACCCAGTACTTC
>TRBV5-1|.|.|TRBJ2-7
CASSLALTQGTEQYF
TGCGCCAGCAGCTTGGCCCTAACACAGGGTACCGAGCAGTACTTC
>TRBV27|.|.|TRBJ2-5
CASSSPGRGAGTQYF
TGTGCCAGCAGTTCTCCGGGACGGGGGGCCGGAACCCAGTACTTC
>TRBV4-2|.|.|TRBJ1-2
CASSPQGSRGYTF
TGTGCCAGCAGCCCCCAGGGATCACGCGGCTACACCTTC
>TRBV14|TRBD1|.|TRBJ2-7
CASSLGQGITYEQYF
TGTGCCAGCAGCCTAGGACAGGGGATAACCTACGAGCAGTACTTC
>TRBV6-5|TRBD1|once|TRBJ1-5
CASRVTGDSNQPQHF
TGTGCCAGCAGGGTGACAGGGGATAGCAATCAGCCCCAGCATTTT
>TRBV28|TRBD2|.|TRBJ2-7
CASSLASGSFEQYF
TGTGCCAGCAGTTTGGCTAGCGGGAGTTTCGAGCAGTACTTC
>TRBV5-1|TRBD2|.|TRBJ2-2
CASSSGTTFTGELFF
TGCGCCAGCAGCTCCGGGACTACCTTCACCGGGGAGCTGTTTTTT
>TRBV14|.|few|TRBJ1-6
CASSLMTGHFNSPLHF
TGTGCCAGCAGCCTGATGACAGGCCATTTTAATTCACCCCTCCACTTT
>TRBV5-1|TRBD1|.|TRBJ1-5
CASSGGTGDQPQHF
TGCGCCAGCAGTGGGGGGACAGGGGATCAGCCCCAGCATTTT
>TRBV2|TRBD1|.|TRBJ1-5
CASRRGQNQPQHF
TGTGCCAGCAGGAGGGGACAGAATCAGCCCCAGCATTTT
>TRBV19|TRBD2|.|TRBJ2-5
CASSGRTSITQYF
TGTGCCAGTAGTGGAAGGACTAGCATAACCCAGTACTTC
>TRBV7-6|TRBD1|.|TRBJ2-2
CASSPQPGQGPGELFF
TGTGCCAGCAGCCCTCAACCGGGACAGGGGCCCGGGGAGCTGTTTTTT
>TRBV7-9|.|.|TRBJ1-6
CASSLMSDNSPLHF
TGTGCCAGCAGCTTAATGAGTGATAATTCACCCCTCCACTTT